Presented here are 8 T cell receptor beta chains from one specimen sequenced in a study of cytomegalovirus exposure and HLA in healthy donors. Use of 60 Vbeta and 13 Jbeta primers characterized the PCR. Profiling relied on immunoSEQ multiplex PCR, and the TCRdb table lists in-frame clones only, not all of them. Among approximately 68,000 clones listed, around 79% were seen once. Material for sequencing was PBMCs. These receptor sequences come from a woman aged 25 to 39 in good health and CMV-seropositive.

The rearrangement joins TRBV4-2 to TRBJ2-2; TRBD2 might be the D (5 bases). Trimming stripped 0 bases from V and 3 bases from J, with 14 bases between. This CDR3 has 17 amino acids. Germline V gene data show CDR1 as LGHNA and CDR2 as YNFKEQ. The CDR3 DNA follows: TGTGCCAGCAGCCAAGATGCCCGCCGGGGTCACACCGGGGAGCTGTTTTTT. Translating it yields CASSQDARRGHTGELFF.

The V call is TRBV28, the J call TRBJ2-1; D perhaps matches TRBD2 (6 bases). V lost 8 bases and J lost 9, with 20 bases in between. CDR3 length: 14 residues. Germline V gene lookup returns CDR1 MDHEN and CDR2 SYDVKM. The CDR3 sequence is CASARFGGMGEQFF. CDR3 nucleotides: TGTGCCAGCGCCCGTTTCGGCGGGATGGGTGAGCAGTTCTTC.

The chain has TRBV4-2 and TRBJ2-5, with D perhaps TRBD1 (6 bases). The CDR3 sequence is 15 residues long. CDR1 LGHNA and CDR2 YNFKEQ come from the germline V gene. The V and J ends lost 4 bases and 11 bases respectively, with 23 bases between them. DNA of the CDR3: TGTGCCAGCAGCCCGAGGGACATCTTCGTGCCGGAGCAGTACTTC. Translating it yields CASSPRDIFVPEQYF.

The CDR3 DNA reads TGCGCCAGCAGCCCCACGGGACTTGGGACAGAAGATTACGAGCAGTACTTC. Its translation: CASSPTGLGTEDYEQYF. This chain joins TRBV5-1 and TRBJ2-7; D possibly corresponds to TRBD1 (7 bases). CDR1 and CDR2 from the germline V gene are SGHRS and YFSETQ. This CDR3 is built from 17 residues. V dropped 4 bases and J dropped 4 bases, with 24 bases sitting between them.

V is TRBV10-2 and J is TRBJ2-2, with 11 bases identical to TRBD1. This CDR3 is 15 amino acids long. Germline CDR1 WSHSY, CDR2 SAAADI. V lost 6 bases and J lost 6; bases outside the gene matches: 6. The CDR3 here is CASRAGTGGAGELFF. CDR3 nucleotide sequence: TGCGCCAGCAGAGCCGGGACAGGGGGTGCCGGGGAGCTGTTTTTT.

The chain is built from TRBV21-1 and TRBJ2-7; TRBD2 is the table's D call and was not checked against the DNA. TRBV21-1 is a pseudogene locus. CDR3 size: 16 residues. The chain's CDR3 is CASSILGGASSYEQYF. The CDR3 bases are TGTGCCAGCAGCATCCTGGGCGGGGCCAGCTCCTACGAGCAGTACTTC.

The chain has TRBV5-1 and TRBJ2-3, with 15 bases that match TRBD2. The CDR3 runs to 19 residues. Germline V gene data show CDR1 as SGHRS and CDR2 as YFSETQ. Losses at the gene ends were 0 bases for V and 0 bases for J; bases not matched to a gene: 5. The CDR3 sequence is CASSLAGLAGGKSTDTQYF. Written as DNA, the CDR3 is TGCGCCAGCAGCTTGGCGGGACTAGCGGGAGGAAAAAGCACAGATACGCAGTATTTT.

CDR3 DNA: TGCGCCAGCAGCATATGGACAGGGGAGGATTCACCCCTCCACTTT. Its protein is CASSIWTGEDSPLHF. V and J are TRBV5-1 and TRBJ1-6; TRBD1 agrees at 9 bases. After removal of 4 bases from V and 8 bases from J, the junction contained 7 bases not matched to a gene. Germline values: CDR1 SGHRS, CDR2 YFSETQ. The CDR3 totals 15 residues. The full variable domain, completed using reference TRBV5-1 and TRBJ1-6, is KAGVTQTPRYLIKTRGQQVTLSCSPISGHRSVSWYQQTPGQGLQFLFEYFSETQRNKGNFPGRFSGRQFSNSRSEMNVSTLELGDSALYLCASSIWTGEDSPLHFGNGTRLTVT.